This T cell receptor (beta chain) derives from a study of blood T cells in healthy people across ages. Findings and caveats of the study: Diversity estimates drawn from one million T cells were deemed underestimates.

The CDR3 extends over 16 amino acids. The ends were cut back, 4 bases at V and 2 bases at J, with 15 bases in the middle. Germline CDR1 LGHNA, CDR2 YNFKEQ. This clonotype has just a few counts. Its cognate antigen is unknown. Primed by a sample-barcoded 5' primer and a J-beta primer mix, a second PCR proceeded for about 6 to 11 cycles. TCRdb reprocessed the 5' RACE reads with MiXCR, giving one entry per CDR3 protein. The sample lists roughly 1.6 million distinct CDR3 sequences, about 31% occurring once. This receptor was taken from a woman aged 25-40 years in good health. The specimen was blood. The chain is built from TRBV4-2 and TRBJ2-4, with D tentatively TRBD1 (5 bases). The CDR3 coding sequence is TGTGCCAGCAGCCCCAGGCCGGCAGGGCCCAAAAACATTCAGTACTTC. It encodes CASSPRPAGPKNIQYF.